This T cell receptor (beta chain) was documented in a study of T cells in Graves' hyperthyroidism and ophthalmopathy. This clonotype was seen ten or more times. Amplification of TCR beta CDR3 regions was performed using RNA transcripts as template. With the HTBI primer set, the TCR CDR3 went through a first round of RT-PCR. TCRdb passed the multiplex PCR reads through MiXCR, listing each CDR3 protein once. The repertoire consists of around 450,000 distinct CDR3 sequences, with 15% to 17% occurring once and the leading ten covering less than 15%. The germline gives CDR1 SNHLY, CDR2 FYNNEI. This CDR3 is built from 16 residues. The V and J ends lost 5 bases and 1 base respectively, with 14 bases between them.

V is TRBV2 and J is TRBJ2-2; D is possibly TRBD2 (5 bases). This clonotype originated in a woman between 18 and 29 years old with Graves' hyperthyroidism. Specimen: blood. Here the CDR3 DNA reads TGTGCCAGCAGTTTTCGGGGATACGGGAACACCGGGGAGCTGTTTTTT. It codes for CASSFRGYGNTGELFF.